This T cell receptor beta chain was retrieved from a study of blood T cell repertoires in COVID-19. Sequencing used immunoSEQ multiplex PCR; TCRdb keeps in-frame clones, though not all of them. The data contain 100,000 to 120,000 clones, 70% to 90% of them singletons. V lost 5 bases and J lost 4; bases outside the gene matches: 1. Germline CDR1 MNHNY, CDR2 SVGAGI (reference sequence). The CDR3 covers 14 residues. The receptor's source is a human donor in a cohort sampled during active COVID-19. Sequenced input: peripheral blood. This rearrangement joins TRBV6-6 to TRBJ2-3; 12 bases fit TRBD2. The CDR3 region is CASSGTSGPDTQYF. CDR3 in DNA: TGTGCCAGCAGTGGGACTAGCGGGCCAGATACGCAGTATTTT.